The rows below give T cell receptor beta chains drawn from one sample of a study of OX40 agonist ivuxolimab in advanced cancers. The table came from immunoSEQ multiplex PCR; TCRdb's copy has only in-frame clones and leaves some out. Among around 67,000 clones listed, more than 85% were seen once. Sample: CD4+ or CD8+ T cells sorted from blood, taken in a trial of the OX40 agonist ivuxolimab. The receptors here all came from an adult with an advanced solid tumor such as melanoma, head and neck, liver or kidney cancer. Each CDR3 is given with its conserved first and last residue. Fields, in order: J gene, V gene, D gene, clone size, CDR3 DNA, CDR3 protein. The D gene is left open where the match is weak. Clone size, where shown, is once, few, many, or a class for clones that have expanded.

J gene: TRBJ1-3
V gene: TRBV7-2
D gene: NA
clone size: NA
CDR3 DNA: TGTGCCAGCAGCTTATATGAGCGTCAGGGTAAAGGAAACACCATATATTTT
CDR3 protein: CASSLYERQGKGNTIYF

J gene: TRBJ2-5
V gene: TRBV5-1
D gene: TRBD2
clone size: NA
CDR3 DNA: TGCGCCAGCAGCTTGGAAGGACTAGCGGCCCAAGAGACCCAGTACTTC
CDR3 protein: CASSLEGLAAQETQYF

J gene: TRBJ2-7
V gene: TRBV11-3
D gene: TRBD2
clone size: NA
CDR3 DNA: TGTGCCAGCAGCCTAGCGGGGGTGGTCTACGAGCAGTACTTC
CDR3 protein: CASSLAGVVYEQYF

J gene: TRBJ2-3
V gene: TRBV5-1
D gene: NA
clone size: few
CDR3 DNA: TGCGCCAGCAGCCCCGGGACACTGCCCACAGATACGCAGTATTTT
CDR3 protein: CASSPGTLPTDTQYF

J gene: TRBJ2-1
V gene: TRBV14
D gene: NA
clone size: NA
CDR3 DNA: TGTGCCAGCAGCTCACGGATAGATGATGTACGTGAGCAGTTCTTC
CDR3 protein: CASSSRIDDVREQFF

J gene: TRBJ2-5
V gene: TRBV5-6
D gene: NA
clone size: NA
CDR3 DNA: TGTGCCAGCAGCTTGGGCCAGAAAGAGACCCAGTACTTC
CDR3 protein: CASSLGQKETQYF

J gene: TRBJ1-5
V gene: TRBV28
D gene: NA
clone size: NA
CDR3 DNA: TGTGCCAGCAGTACGATTAATCAGCCCCAGCATTTT
CDR3 protein: CASSTINQPQHF

J gene: TRBJ1-5
V gene: TRBV19
D gene: NA
clone size: NA
CDR3 DNA: TGTGCCAGTTCTGGGGGGGCGTTTCAGCCCCAGCATTTT
CDR3 protein: CASSGGAFQPQHF

J gene: TRBJ1-5
V gene: TRBV11-3
D gene: TRBD1
clone size: NA
CDR3 DNA: TGTGCCAGCAGCCCCGGGACAGGGGATTCTCAGCCCCAGCATTTT
CDR3 protein: CASSPGTGDSQPQHF

J gene: TRBJ2-5
V gene: TRBV19
D gene: TRBD2
clone size: NA
CDR3 DNA: TGTGCCAGTAGTACCGGGACTAGGGTGGAGACCCAGTACTTC
CDR3 protein: CASSTGTRVETQYF

J gene: TRBJ2-7
V gene: TRBV6-6
D gene: TRBD1
clone size: NA
CDR3 DNA: TGTGCCAGCAGCTACAGGGGAAGCTCCTACGAGCAGTACTTC
CDR3 protein: CASSYRGSSYEQYF

J gene: TRBJ1-2
V gene: TRBV29-1
D gene: NA
clone size: NA
CDR3 DNA: TGCAGCGTTGAAGATACCGGGGGGAAGGACTATGGCTACACCTTC
CDR3 protein: CSVEDTGGKDYGYTF

J gene: TRBJ2-1
V gene: TRBV5-4
D gene: NA
clone size: NA
CDR3 DNA: TGTGCCAGCAGCTTGTGGGGCCGCTACAATGAGCAGTTCTTC
CDR3 protein: CASSLWGRYNEQFF

J gene: TRBJ2-3
V gene: TRBV5-1
D gene: TRBD2
clone size: few
CDR3 DNA: TGCGCCAGCAGCGATTTCCTAGCGGGGGCTCTAGATACGCAGTATTTT
CDR3 protein: CASSDFLAGALDTQYF

J gene: TRBJ2-1
V gene: TRBV27
D gene: TRBD2
clone size: NA
CDR3 DNA: TGTGCCAGCAGTGCTCGAGGGGGACTAGCGGGAGGTGAACAGTTCTTC
CDR3 protein: CASSARGGLAGGEQFF

J gene: TRBJ2-3
V gene: TRBV10-3
D gene: NA
clone size: NA
CDR3 DNA: TGTGCCATCGGTGCGTCCGTCAGCACAGATACGCAGTATTTT
CDR3 protein: CAIGASVSTDTQYF

J gene: TRBJ1-2
V gene: TRBV7-9
D gene: NA
clone size: NA
CDR3 DNA: TGTGCCAGCAGCTCGAACAGGAGGCGAGACTCCCAGAGCTATGGCTACACCTTC
CDR3 protein: CASSSNRRRDSQSYGYTF

J gene: TRBJ2-5
V gene: TRBV14
D gene: NA
clone size: NA
CDR3 DNA: TGTGCCAGCAGCCAAGAAGTAGAGACCCAGTACTTC
CDR3 protein: CASSQEVETQYF

J gene: TRBJ1-2
V gene: TRBV7-9
D gene: NA
clone size: NA
CDR3 DNA: TGTGCCAGCAGCTCCCCCGAGGGGAGTCTCTATGGCTACACCTTC
CDR3 protein: CASSSPEGSLYGYTF

J gene: TRBJ2-2
V gene: TRBV7-9
D gene: NA
clone size: NA
CDR3 DNA: TGTGCCAGCAGCCCCCCCCCTGGGGACACCGGGGAGCTGTTTTTT
CDR3 protein: CASSPPPGDTGELFF

J gene: TRBJ2-3
V gene: TRBV5-1
D gene: NA
clone size: NA
CDR3 DNA: TGCGCCAGCAGCTTGCGGGGTGAGGGCACAGATACGCAGTATTTT
CDR3 protein: CASSLRGEGTDTQYF

J gene: TRBJ2-7
V gene: TRBV7-9
D gene: TRBD1
clone size: few
CDR3 DNA: TGTGCCAGCAGCTCAACAGGGGGCAGCGCCTACGAGCAGTACTTC
CDR3 protein: CASSSTGGSAYEQYF

J gene: TRBJ1-1
V gene: TRBV5-1
D gene: NA
clone size: NA
CDR3 DNA: TGCGCCAGCAGCGTGATGGGGCCGAACACTGAAGCTTTCTTT
CDR3 protein: CASSVMGPNTEAFF

J gene: TRBJ2-5
V gene: TRBV9
D gene: NA
clone size: NA
CDR3 DNA: TGTGCCAGCAGCGTCCTGGGTGAGACCCAGTACTTC
CDR3 protein: CASSVLGETQYF

J gene: TRBJ1-3
V gene: TRBV7-9
D gene: NA
clone size: NA
CDR3 DNA: TGTGCCAGCAGCTTAGCGGGTGCTGGAAACACCATATATTTT
CDR3 protein: CASSLAGAGNTIYF

J gene: TRBJ2-3
V gene: TRBV11-2
D gene: NA
clone size: NA
CDR3 DNA: TGTGCCAGCAGCTTACGGGACTCCCCTCTTAGGACAGATACGCAGTATTTT
CDR3 protein: CASSLRDSPLRTDTQYF

J gene: TRBJ1-3
V gene: TRBV5-6
D gene: TRBD1
clone size: NA
CDR3 DNA: TGTGCCAGCAGCTTAGCCGGGACAGGGGATGGAAACACCATATATTTT
CDR3 protein: CASSLAGTGDGNTIYF

J gene: TRBJ2-7
V gene: TRBV6-6
D gene: TRBD1
clone size: NA
CDR3 DNA: TGTGCCAGCAGCCGCCCCGGGACAGGGGGCTACGAGCAGTACTTC
CDR3 protein: CASSRPGTGGYEQYF

J gene: TRBJ1-4
V gene: TRBV7-2
D gene: NA
clone size: NA
CDR3 DNA: TGTGCCAGCAGCTTAGGAGGGGCCGATGAAAAACTGTTTTTT
CDR3 protein: CASSLGGADEKLFF

J gene: TRBJ1-2
V gene: TRBV2
D gene: TRBD1
clone size: NA
CDR3 DNA: TGTGCCAGCAGCCAACAGGGGACGGACTATGGCTACACCTTC
CDR3 protein: CASSQQGTDYGYTF

J gene: TRBJ1-6
V gene: TRBV4-1
D gene: TRBD1
clone size: NA
CDR3 DNA: TGCGCCAGCAGCCAAGGGGACAGGGAACCCTATAATTCACCCCTCCACTTT
CDR3 protein: CASSQGDREPYNSPLHF

J gene: TRBJ2-3
V gene: TRBV7-3
D gene: TRBD2
clone size: NA
CDR3 DNA: TGTGCCAGCAGCCTCTCGAACAGCGGGGGAGGCACAGATACGCAGTATTTT
CDR3 protein: CASSLSNSGGGTDTQYF

J gene: TRBJ2-3
V gene: TRBV7-8
D gene: NA
clone size: NA
CDR3 DNA: TGTGCCAGCAGCTTCAATATAGATACGCAGTATTTT
CDR3 protein: CASSFNIDTQYF

J gene: TRBJ1-2
V gene: TRBV28
D gene: NA
clone size: NA
CDR3 DNA: TGTGCCAGCAGTTTATTTGCCCCCCCCAGCGTCTACACCTTC
CDR3 protein: CASSLFAPPSVYTF

J gene: TRBJ1-2
V gene: TRBV4-1
D gene: NA
clone size: NA
CDR3 DNA: TGCGCCAGCAGCCAAGGGGTCTCGGGACGTCTTGTCTATGGCTACACCTTC
CDR3 protein: CASSQGVSGRLVYGYTF

J gene: TRBJ1-5
V gene: TRBV7-8
D gene: NA
clone size: NA
CDR3 DNA: TGTGCCAGCAGCTCGGGGAACTATCAGCCCCAGCATTTT
CDR3 protein: CASSSGNYQPQHF

J gene: TRBJ2-7
V gene: TRBV28
D gene: TRBD2
clone size: NA
CDR3 DNA: TGTGCCAGCAGTGCCCCAGGGACTAGCGGGACGGGGGAGCAGTACTTC
CDR3 protein: CASSAPGTSGTGEQYF

J gene: TRBJ2-3
V gene: TRBV30
D gene: TRBD1
clone size: NA
CDR3 DNA: TGTGCCTGGATGGAGACAGGGGGCACAGATACGCAGTATTTT
CDR3 protein: CAWMETGGTDTQYF

J gene: TRBJ2-7
V gene: TRBV25-1
D gene: NA
clone size: once
CDR3 DNA: TGTGCCAGCAGTGAATGGGGAGGACAGGACTCCTCCTACGAGCAGTACTTC
CDR3 protein: CASSEWGGQDSSYEQYF

J gene: TRBJ2-7
V gene: TRBV7-8
D gene: NA
clone size: NA
CDR3 DNA: TGTGCCAGCAGCTACCACCGGGACATCACCTACGAGCAGTACTTC
CDR3 protein: CASSYHRDITYEQYF

J gene: TRBJ2-5
V gene: TRBV5-1
D gene: TRBD2
clone size: NA
CDR3 DNA: TGCGCCAGCAGCTTGCTAGTCTCGGGACTAGCGGGAGGGCGAGTGACCCAGTACTTC
CDR3 protein: CASSLLVSGLAGGRVTQYF

J gene: TRBJ2-7
V gene: TRBV7-2
D gene: NA
clone size: NA
CDR3 DNA: TGTGCCAGCAGCTTCTCCTTTTCCTACGAGCAGTACTTC
CDR3 protein: CASSFSFSYEQYF

J gene: TRBJ1-2
V gene: TRBV5-1
D gene: TRBD1
clone size: NA
CDR3 DNA: TGCGCCAGCAGCTCGTTAGGGGGCAACTATGGCTACACCTTC
CDR3 protein: CASSSLGGNYGYTF

J gene: TRBJ1-4
V gene: TRBV5-1
D gene: TRBD1
clone size: NA
CDR3 DNA: TGCGCCAGCAGCCTGGAGGGCAGGGGGCTTGAAAAACTGTTTTTT
CDR3 protein: CASSLEGRGLEKLFF

J gene: TRBJ2-2
V gene: TRBV5-1
D gene: NA
clone size: NA
CDR3 DNA: TGCGCCAGCAGCCTCACCAGGGACAACACCGGGGAGCTGTTTTTT
CDR3 protein: CASSLTRDNTGELFF

J gene: TRBJ1-5
V gene: TRBV2
D gene: NA
clone size: NA
CDR3 DNA: TGTGCCAGCAGCAAACAGGAGCTCCAAGACTATAGCAATCAGCCCCAGCATTTT
CDR3 protein: CASSKQELQDYSNQPQHF

J gene: TRBJ1-5
V gene: TRBV5-8
D gene: NA
clone size: NA
CDR3 DNA: TGTGCCAGCAGCTTGAGGGGAAGCAATCAGCCCCAGCATTTT
CDR3 protein: CASSLRGSNQPQHF

J gene: TRBJ1-2
V gene: TRBV4-1
D gene: NA
clone size: NA
CDR3 DNA: TGCGCCAGCAGCCAAGATCAAGAGTCATCATGGGTCTATGGCTACACCTTC
CDR3 protein: CASSQDQESSWVYGYTF

J gene: TRBJ2-5
V gene: TRBV5-1
D gene: TRBD2
clone size: NA
CDR3 DNA: TGCGCCAGCAGCTTGGGAGTGGCTAGCGGGGGGCAAGAGACCCAGTACTTC
CDR3 protein: CASSLGVASGGQETQYF

J gene: TRBJ1-5
V gene: TRBV19
D gene: NA
clone size: NA
CDR3 DNA: TGTGCCAGTAGTATTAGGACAGTGGGGAATCAGCCCCAGCATTTT
CDR3 protein: CASSIRTVGNQPQHF

J gene: TRBJ2-7
V gene: TRBV28
D gene: NA
clone size: NA
CDR3 DNA: TGTGCCAGCAGAAAAACAGGCGCCTACGAGCAGTACTTC
CDR3 protein: CASRKTGAYEQYF

J gene: TRBJ1-1
V gene: TRBV14
D gene: NA
clone size: NA
CDR3 DNA: TGTGCCAGCAGCCAAGAATATCGGGCCCCGAACACTGAAGCTTTCTTT
CDR3 protein: CASSQEYRAPNTEAFF

J gene: TRBJ2-7
V gene: TRBV20-1
D gene: NA
clone size: once
CDR3 DNA: TGCAGTGCTGGAACCTACGAGCAGTACTTC
CDR3 protein: CSAGTYEQYF

J gene: TRBJ1-4
V gene: TRBV18
D gene: NA
clone size: once
CDR3 DNA: TGTGCCAGCTCACCCGAGGGAGCAACTAATGAAAAACTGTTTTTT
CDR3 protein: CASSPEGATNEKLFF

J gene: TRBJ2-1
V gene: TRBV5-1
D gene: TRBD1
clone size: NA
CDR3 DNA: TGCGCCAGCAGCGATCGGGACAGAGCAGCGAATGAGCAGTTCTTC
CDR3 protein: CASSDRDRAANEQFF

J gene: TRBJ2-2
V gene: TRBV9
D gene: NA
clone size: NA
CDR3 DNA: TGTGCCAGCAGCGTTAACACCGGGGAGCTGTTTTTT
CDR3 protein: CASSVNTGELFF

J gene: TRBJ1-2
V gene: TRBV6-6
D gene: NA
clone size: NA
CDR3 DNA: TGTGCCAGCAGTTACGCGACAGCCAGGGGTGGCTACACCTTC
CDR3 protein: CASSYATARGGYTF

J gene: TRBJ2-4
V gene: TRBV5-4
D gene: NA
clone size: NA
CDR3 DNA: TGTGCCAGCAGCTCCAATATAAACATTCAGTACTTC
CDR3 protein: CASSSNINIQYF

J gene: TRBJ2-1
V gene: TRBV1
D gene: NA
clone size: NA
CDR3 DNA: TGCACCAGCAGCCAAGGGCGGGAGGGCCCTTTGGAGCAGTTCTTC
CDR3 protein: CTSSQGREGPLEQFF